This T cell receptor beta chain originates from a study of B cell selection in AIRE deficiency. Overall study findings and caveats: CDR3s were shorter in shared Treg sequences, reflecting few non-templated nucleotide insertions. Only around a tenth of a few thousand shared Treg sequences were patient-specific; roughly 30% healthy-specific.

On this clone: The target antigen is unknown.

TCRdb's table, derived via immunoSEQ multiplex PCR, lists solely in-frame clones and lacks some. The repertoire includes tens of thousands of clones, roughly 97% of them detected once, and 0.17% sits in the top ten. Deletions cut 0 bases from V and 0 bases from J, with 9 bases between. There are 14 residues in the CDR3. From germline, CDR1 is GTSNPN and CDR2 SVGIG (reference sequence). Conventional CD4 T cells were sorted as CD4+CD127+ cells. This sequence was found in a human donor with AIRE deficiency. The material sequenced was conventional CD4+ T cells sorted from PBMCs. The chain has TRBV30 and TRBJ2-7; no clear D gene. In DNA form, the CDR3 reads TGTGCCTGGAGTGTAGGCCCGGTCTCCTACGAGCAGTACTTC. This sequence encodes CAWSVGPVSYEQYF. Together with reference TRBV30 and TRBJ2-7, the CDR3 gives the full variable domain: SQTIHQWPATLVQPVGSPLSLECTVEGTSNPNLYWYRQAAGRGLQLLFYSVGIGQISSEVPQNLSASRPQDRQFILSSKKLLLSDSGFYLCAWSVGPVSYEQYFGPGTRLTVT.